This T cell receptor beta chain was sequenced in a study of T cell changes during pregnancy in multiple sclerosis. Per the germline V gene, CDR1 is MDHEN and CDR2 is SYDVKM. CDR3 length equals 14 residues. The V end lost 7 bases, the J end lost 1 base, and 13 bases lay between the germline ends. Clones were sequenced by immunoSEQ multiplex PCR, and TCRdb holds only the in-frame ones, with some missing. The data contain about 58,000 clones, 85% to 95% of them singletons. The receptor comes from a female donor with multiple sclerosis, enrolled in a pregnancy study. This chain joins TRBV28 and TRBJ1-1; D perhaps matches TRBD1 (5 bases). The specimen was CD8+ T cells from peripheral blood mononuclear cells, collected in the second trimester of pregnancy. The CDR3 protein is CASIPMGGNTEAFF. As DNA, the CDR3 is TGTGCCAGCATCCCCATGGGGGGGAACACTGAAGCTTTCTTT.